This T cell receptor beta chain is drawn from a study of Tregs in tolerant kidney transplant recipients. This CDR3 is built from 16 residues. The germline CDR1 and CDR2 sequences are LNHDA and SQIVND (reference sequence). The V end was cut by 6 bases, the J end by 5 bases, with 20 bases between. Overall study results and limits: Changing PCR primers prevented nucleotide comparison between some patients' samples. No direct test of biological reproducibility was done here. Antigen-driven expansion was suggested because donor-specific Tregs expanded more than all Tregs in tolerant patients.

Using immunoSEQ multiplex PCR, the repertoire was profiled, and TCRdb retains in-frame clones only, with some absent. Of tens of thousands of clones listed, roughly 86% are singletons. Regarding this clone: Its target is unknown.

Recipients received nonmyeloablative bone marrow transplants from related graft donors, with transient mixed chimerism. Unstimulated regulatory T cells (CD4+CD25+CD127-), CD4+CD25- non-regulatory cells, CD4 and CD8 cells were FACS-sorted from thawed PBMCs. The chain has TRBV19 and TRBJ2-1; TRBD2 is a possible D gene (6 bases). The clonotype comes from a human patient who received a combined kidney and bone marrow transplant. Some T cells may arise from the graft donor. The source was CD4+ T cells from blood (PBMCs), collected 6 months after the transplant. CDR3 sequence (DNA): TGTGCCAGTAGGCCCCGTCAGATCGGCGGGGACAATGAGCAGTTCTTC. Translating gives CASRPRQIGGDNEQFF.